The 18 T cell receptor beta chains presented below share a single source sample, sequenced in a study of T cell responses to AZD1222 COVID-19 vaccine. TCRdb keeps only in-frame clones here, not all; method: immunoSEQ multiplex PCR. The sample yields about 66,000 clones, 79% seen once. The sample here was peripheral blood, taken on day 0 of MenACWY control vaccination. The receptors were sampled from an adult in good health.

The chain carries TRBV9 and TRBJ1-3, with D perhaps TRBD1 (6 bases). The ends were cut back, 3 bases at V and 4 bases at J, with 14 bases in the middle. The CDR3 sequence is 15 residues long. CDR1 and CDR2 (germline): SGDLS, YYNGEE. CDR3: CASSAGWGLGNTIYF. CDR3 nucleotides: TGTGCCAGCAGCGCCGGCTGGGGGCTCGGAAACACCATATATTTT.

The CDR3 protein is CAWSVRGGEGYTF. The CDR3 coding sequence is TGTGCCTGGAGTGTAAGGGGGGGCGAGGGCTACACCTTC. The chain couples TRBV30 to TRBJ1-2; tentative D call: TRBD1 (6 bases). This CDR3 spans 13 amino acids. Trimming cost V 0 bases and J 8 bases, with 13 bases left between them. Germline CDR1 is GTSNPN and CDR2 is SVGIG (reference sequence).

This chain connects TRBV13 to TRBJ2-1, with D unclear. Germline values: CDR1 PRHDT, CDR2 FYEKMQ (reference sequence). V shed 0 bases and J shed 9 bases, with 6 bases lying between them. CDR3 length equals 12 residues. The CDR3, as DNA: TGTGCCAGCAGCTTAGGAGGAGTTGAGCAGTTCTTC. It codes for CASSLGGVEQFF.

The genes are TRBV5-1 and TRBJ2-5, with TRBD2 identical over 8 bases. V shed 4 bases, J shed 1 base, and the junction held 3 bases outside the gene matches. Germline V lookup: CDR1 SGHRS, CDR2 YFSETQ. This CDR3 is built from 14 residues. CDR3 nucleotide sequence: TGCGCCAGCAGCCCTACTAGCGGCCAAGAGACCCAGTACTTC. Translation gives CASSPTSGQETQYF.

This clone was recorded only once. The chain has TRBV18 and TRBJ2-5; a possible D gene is TRBD1 (6 bases). V was trimmed by 0 bases and J by 1 base, leaving 15 bases between them. The germline CDR1 and CDR2 sequences are KGHSH and LQKENI. There are 17 residues in the CDR3. The CDR3: CASSPPGAGAFQETQYF. The CDR3 nucleotides read TGTGCCAGCTCACCACCGGGGGCAGGAGCCTTCCAAGAGACCCAGTACTTC.

This clone appeared a few times. J is TRBJ1-2 and V is TRBV6-1; the D is unclear. In germline, CDR1 is MNHNS, CDR2 SASEGT. CDR3 length equals 17 residues. The germline V and J ends were trimmed by 0 bases and 8 bases, with 22 bases remaining between them. CDR3 in amino acids: CASSEAGDFVPIMGYTF. In DNA form, the CDR3 reads TGTGCCAGCAGTGAAGCGGGAGACTTTGTCCCCATTATGGGCTACACCTTC.

This chain links TRBV2 with TRBJ2-7, with D unresolved. Germline lookup yields CDR1 SNHLY and CDR2 FYNNEI. V was shortened by 6 bases and J by 3 bases, with 9 bases between the two germline ends. The CDR3 sequence is 12 residues long. This CDR3 reads CASRALGYEQYF. As DNA, the CDR3 is TGTGCCAGCAGAGCACTGGGCTACGAGCAGTACTTC.

V usage is TRBV6-6 and J usage is TRBJ1-5; D not resolved. The CDR3 covers 11 residues. V was pared by 8 bases and J by 7 bases, with 9 bases between. Germline CDR1 and CDR2: MNHNY and SVGAGI (reference sequence). The CDR3 loop is CASCDMQPQHF. Here the CDR3 DNA reads TGTGCCAGCTGTGATATGCAGCCCCAGCATTTT.

This clone has only one observation. This chain joins TRBV19 and TRBJ1-6, with D perhaps TRBD1 (6 bases). V was cut by 6 bases and J by 8 bases, with 20 bases left in between. Germline assignment: CDR1 LNHDA and CDR2 SQIVND (reference sequence). CDR3 length: 16 amino acids. CDR3 bases: TGTGCCAGTAGCCTTACCATGACAGGCGCCTATTCACCCCTCCACTTT. Translating it yields CASSLTMTGAYSPLHF.

The J gene is TRBJ2-7, the V gene TRBV2; D uncertain. The CDR3 length is 13 residues. The germline gives CDR1 SNHLY, CDR2 FYNNEI. The V and J ends lost 3 bases and 0 bases respectively, with 6 bases between them. CDR3 DNA: TGTGCCAGCAGTGATTCGGACTCCTACGAGCAGTACTTC. As protein: CASSDSDSYEQYF.

The rearrangement joins TRBV27 to TRBJ2-1; 12 bases align to TRBD1. CDR1 is MNHEY and CDR2 is SMNVEV in the germline V gene (reference sequence). The CDR3 sequence is 14 residues long. V lost 10 bases and J lost 9; bases outside the gene matches: 10. CDR3 in amino acids: CATKGTGGPGEQFF. CDR3 DNA: TGTGCCACTAAAGGGACAGGGGGCCCTGGTGAGCAGTTCTTC.

This chain connects TRBV4-1 to TRBJ2-3; D assignment may be TRBD1 or TRBD2 (5 bases each). The V gene lost 4 bases and the J gene lost 4 bases, with 18 bases spanning the gap. Germline CDR1 is MGHRA and CDR2 is YSYEKL. This CDR3 contains 16 residues. In nucleotides, the CDR3 is TGCGCCAGCAGCCGGGGCATTATCCGGGGCCCAGATACGCAGTATTTT. It codes for CASSRGIIRGPDTQYF.

The sample holds one count of this clone. This sequence joins TRBV27 and TRBJ2-1; 12 bases are shared with TRBD2. Unmatched junction bases numbered 11, after V lost 4 bases and J lost 7 bases. This CDR3 comprises 17 residues. CDR1 is MNHEY and CDR2 is SMNVEV in the germline V gene (reference sequence). CDR3 nucleotide sequence: TGTGCCAGCAGTTCATTGCTAGCGGGAGGGCCGGGAAATGAGCAGTTCTTC. This translates into CASSSLLAGGPGNEQFF.

This chain links TRBV7-2 with TRBJ1-2; TRBD1 matches at 7 bases. There are 14 residues in the CDR3. V lost 5 bases, J lost 11 bases, and 14 bases stayed unmatched. Looked up from germline, CDR1 is SGHTA and CDR2 is FQGNSA. The chain's CDR3 is CASSPQPRQGVYTF. DNA of the CDR3: TGTGCCAGCAGCCCCCAACCCCGACAGGGAGTTTACACCTTC.

The V and J genes are TRBV19 and TRBJ1-1; D ambiguous. Looked up from germline, CDR1 is LNHDA and CDR2 is SQIVND (reference sequence). The ends were cut back, 3 bases at V and 1 base at J, with 9 bases in the middle. The CDR3 is 14 amino acids. CDR3 bases: TGTGCCAGTAGTATCCCTGGAGGGAACACTGAAGCTTTCTTT. Protein: CASSIPGGNTEAFF.

This sequence joins TRBV19 and TRBJ2-6; D is uncertain. Looked up from germline, CDR1 is LNHDA and CDR2 is SQIVND (reference sequence). The V and J ends lost 9 bases and 0 bases respectively, with 9 bases between them. This CDR3 region has 14 residues. CDR3 residues: CASRPRSGANVLTF. In DNA, the CDR3 is TGTGCCAGCCGCCCCCGCTCTGGGGCCAACGTCCTGACTTTC.

This chain connects TRBV5-6 to TRBJ1-1, with a weak D call TRBD1 (5 bases). From germline, CDR1 is SGHDT and CDR2 YYEEEE. This CDR3 has 16 amino acids. V was cut by 4 bases and J by 0 bases, with 16 bases left in between. The CDR3 loop reads CASSLWAGTLNTEAFF. The CDR3 nucleotides are TGTGCCAGCAGCCTGTGGGCGGGGACTTTGAACACTGAAGCTTTCTTT.

DNA for the CDR3: TGTGCCAGCAGCCCGACTAGCGCGGGGACCCAGTACTTC. Protein: CASSPTSAGTQYF. This chain links TRBV6-2 or TRBV6-3 with TRBJ2-5; 8 bases agree with TRBD2. V shed 6 bases, J shed 7 bases, and the junction held 7 bases outside the gene matches. Germline V gives CDR1 MNHEY, CDR2 SVGEGT. The CDR3 consists of 13 residues.